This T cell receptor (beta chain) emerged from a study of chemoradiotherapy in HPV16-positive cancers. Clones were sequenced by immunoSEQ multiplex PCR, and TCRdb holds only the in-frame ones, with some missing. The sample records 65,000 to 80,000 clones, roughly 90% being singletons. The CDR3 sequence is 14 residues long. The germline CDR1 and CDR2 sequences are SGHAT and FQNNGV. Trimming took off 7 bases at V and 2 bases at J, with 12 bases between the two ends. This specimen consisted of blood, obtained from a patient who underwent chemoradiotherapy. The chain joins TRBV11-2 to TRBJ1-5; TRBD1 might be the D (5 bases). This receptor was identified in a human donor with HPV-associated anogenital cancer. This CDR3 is CASNQGGGNQPQHF. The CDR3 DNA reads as TGTGCCAGCAACCAGGGCGGCGGCAATCAGCCCCAGCATTTT.